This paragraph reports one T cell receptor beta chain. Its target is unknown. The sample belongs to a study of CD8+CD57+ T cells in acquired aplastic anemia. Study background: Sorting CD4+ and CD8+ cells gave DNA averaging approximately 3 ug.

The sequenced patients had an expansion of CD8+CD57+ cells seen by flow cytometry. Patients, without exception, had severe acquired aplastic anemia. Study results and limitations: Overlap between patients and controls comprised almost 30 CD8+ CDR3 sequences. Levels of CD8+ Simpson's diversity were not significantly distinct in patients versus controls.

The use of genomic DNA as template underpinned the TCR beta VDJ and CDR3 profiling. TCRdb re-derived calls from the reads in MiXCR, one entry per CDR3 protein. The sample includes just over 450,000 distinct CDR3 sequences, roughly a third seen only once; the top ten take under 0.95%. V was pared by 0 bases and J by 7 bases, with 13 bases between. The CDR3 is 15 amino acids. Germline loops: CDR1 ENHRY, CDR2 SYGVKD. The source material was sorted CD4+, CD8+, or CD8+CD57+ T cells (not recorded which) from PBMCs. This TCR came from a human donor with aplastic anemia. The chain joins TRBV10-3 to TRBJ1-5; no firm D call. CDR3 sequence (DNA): TGTGCCATCAGTGAGTCGAGAGGGAGCGAACAGCCCCAGCATTTT. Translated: CAISESRGSEQPQHF.